The T cell receptor beta chain described here comes from a study of regulatory T cells in long-lasting Graves disease. This sample's time point: newly diagnosed GD, antithyroid drugs for less than 3 months. Researchers made the TCR library from RNA that was extracted from PBMCs. Under American Thyroid Association guidelines, Graves' disease was diagnosed. This clonotype was recorded at least ten times. To make TCR beta libraries, researchers used iRepertoire HTBI primers and Arm-PCR of CDR3 regions. TCRdb re-called the multiplex PCR reads through MiXCR, storing one row per CDR3 protein. The sample has roughly 530,000 distinct CDR3 sequences, about 16% seen once. These data also formed part of another study, on T cells in Graves' hyperthyroidism and ophthalmopathy. That paper states: The HTBI primer set was used in a first-round RT-PCR of the TCR CDR3.

The clonotype originates from a woman aged 35-65 years with Graves disease. The sample in question was peripheral blood mononuclear cells (PBMCs), obtained at new diagnosis, from a patient treated with antithyroid drugs.

This chain's CDR3 is CSAPRGGHTDTQYF. The CDR3, as DNA: TGCAGTGCGCCCAGGGGGGGGCACACAGATACGCAGTATTTT. The chain combines TRBV20-1 with TRBJ2-3; tentatively, D is TRBD1 or TRBD2 (7 bases each). This CDR3 region has 14 residues. V lost 6 bases and J lost 2, with 15 bases in between. The germline V gene has CDR1 DFQATT and CDR2 SNEGSKA (reference sequence).